This T cell receptor beta chain stems from a study of shared clonotypes between healthy human individuals (dated by TCRdb to the early 2020s). Study-wide context: A couple of women and a few men aged 18 to 49 years were included in the cohort. For each donor, three plates each were used for CD4 naive and CD4 memory, two plates were used for CD8 naive, and one plate was used for CD8 memory. The study deeply sequenced blood TCR repertoires of about 5 healthy adults to estimate repertoire size and the extent of clonotype sharing between individuals. To increase sequencing depth and limit assay-specific biases, TCR repertoire library preparation and sequencing were carried out by different laboratories using diverse techniques. Leukapheresis yielded between about 0.9 and 9 billion PBMCs per donor. Overall study outcomes, separate from this receptor: Sampling was restricted to blood, and TCR repertoires in tissues likely differ from the TCR repertoires found in blood. Based on pairwise subsampling, the degree of clonotype sharing among donors was expected to be affected by sequencing depth. When a handful of donors were compared, the shared fraction of clonotypes was around 5% for naive CD4, around 4% for naive CD8, more than 2% for memory CD4, and less than 0.45% for memory CD8. Compared with non-shared clonotypes, clonotypes shared by all four sorted-subset donors had higher generation probabilities. Even with the large sequencing depth, rarefaction of the sorted-subset datasets indicated that sequencing was incomplete. The small number of donors limited the genetic and exposure-history diversity represented. Estimated clonotype richness was generally larger for naive than for memory subsets.

With respect to this clone: The antigen it binds to is not known. Base-call qualities are not available, and no considerably larger clone is one nucleotide away.

The donors were healthy, HIV-negative adults with no recently reported acute infections or vaccinations. Only Caucasian adults living in Nashville, Tennessee, USA were represented among the donors. CD4+ T cells were enriched through magnetic negative selection, after which naive cells were positively selected on CD45RA and the remaining negative fraction served as the memory subset. After blood collection by leukapheresis, PBMCs were isolated using Ficoll-Histopaque density gradient centrifugation and then cryopreserved in the vapor phase of liquid nitrogen. Analytical flow cytometry was used to check the purity and quantity of every magnetically sorted T cell population. Genomic DNA was isolated from every sorted fraction and measured by UV absorbance on a Nanodrop 2000c. From the cysteine through the phenylalanine, the CDR3 covers 13 amino acids. Left in the record is the CDR3 DNA by itself, 39 bases read in frame from the first base. Based on the germline V gene, the CDR1 and CDR2 sequences are SNHLY and FYNNEI. The junction carries 11 bases between V and J, which are trimmed by 5 bases and 4 bases respectively.

Using the deep immunoSEQ assay, TCR CDR3 regions were amplified from genomic DNA by multiplex PCR. For each cell subset, the extracted genomic DNA was distributed evenly across all wells of several immunoSEQ 96-well plates, and each plate served as one replicate. For sorted subsets, around 200 ng genomic DNA, equal to tens of thousands of T cell genomes, was loaded into each replicate PCR. The purified libraries were quantified using a Qubit 3.0 fluorometer, sized with a Bioanalyzer 2100, and then quantified again using the KAPA Library Quantification kit. Each immunoSEQ 96-well plate was sequenced on its own single-read 150-cycle Illumina NextSeq 550 flow cell. Per the source publication's procedure: The immunoSEQ output contained only junctional sequences without quality scores, so filtering could not match that applied to full-length reads. To assign V/J genes and CDR3, sequences were annotated using PyIR, a Python wrapper for IgBLAST v1.9, with IMGT germline references. Reads were removed for weak V/J assignments (E-value above 1e-6), missing CDR3, stop codons, out-of-frame junctions, or ambiguous translated residues. V3J clonotypes were defined by identical inferred V gene, J gene, and CDR3 amino acid sequence. Percentage overlap between repertoires was calculated by dividing the number of shared unique clonotypes by the size of the smaller repertoire. Repertoire richness was assessed with RTK rarefaction, the Chao1 estimator, and Recon v2.1 estimates of unobserved clonotypes. OLGA was used to compute generation probabilities for all TCRbeta clonotypes that the gDNA method yielded from a handful of donors. TCRdb obtained this table from immuneACCESS and retained in-frame rearrangements with V and J assigned. These tables miss some clones; where compared with another copy, unresolved V genes account for less than half of the shortfall, and the remainder is unexplained. That table gives V, J and clone size, and the DNA gave D and trimming. This sample gives 2.3 million or so clones in total; more than 85% of them show up just once. The ten largest make up 0.39% of the sample.

The specimen sequenced was naive CD4+ T cells from PBMCs. According to the study, the label for this sample's cell subset or site signals: CD45RA+ positively selected. The source of this sequence is a man between 18 and 29 years old in good health. Some clones in this sample may be carry-over from other donors' samples. The rearranged segments are TRBV2 and TRBJ1-2; a confident D gene designation cannot be given. The DNA is as follows: TGTGCCAGCAGTAACACAGAGGTCTATGGCTACACCTTC. Its translation is CASSNTEVYGYTF.